These 14 T cell receptor beta chains were sequenced from one sample in a study of somatic mutations in cytotoxic T cells in rheumatoid arthritis. Profiling relied on immunoSEQ multiplex PCR, and the TCRdb table lists in-frame clones only, not all of them. The data show about 11,000 clones, approximately 84% seen once. Specimen: CD8+ T cells sorted from blood. The receptors shown here come from a woman aged 55-70 years with rheumatoid arthritis.

V usage is TRBV25-1 and J usage is TRBJ1-1; D uncertain. The germline gives CDR1 MGHDK, CDR2 SYGVNS. The ends were cut back, 6 bases at V and 0 bases at J, with 11 bases in the middle. CDR3 size: 14 residues. CDR3 residues: CASSAGRVNTEAFF. CDR3 bases: TGTGCCAGCAGCGCCGGGAGGGTGAACACTGAAGCTTTCTTT.

On this clone: Sequence at one end of the junction differs from germline and may be a read error. This rearrangement joins TRBV29-1 to TRBJ1-1, with 9 bases fitting TRBD1. CDR3 length: 15 amino acids. Per the germline V gene, CDR1 is SQVTM and CDR2 is ANQGSEA. The CDR3 sequence is CSVEGWTGEYTEAFF. For the CDR3, the DNA is TGCAGCGTCGAAGGCTGGACAGGGGAATACACTGAAGCTTTCTTT.

V and J are TRBV28 and TRBJ2-1, with 13 bases lining up with TRBD2. The CDR3 runs to 15 residues. From germline, CDR1 is MDHEN and CDR2 SYDVKM. With 5 bases clipped from V and 8 bases from J, the junction kept 6 bases outside the gene matches. The CDR3, as DNA: TGTGCCAGCAGTGCACCGGGACTAGCGGGATATGAGCAGTTCTTC. It encodes CASSAPGLAGYEQFF.

V usage is TRBV5-4 and J usage is TRBJ2-2; D is uncertain. The CDR3 consists of 13 residues. The V end was cut by 4 bases, the J end by 5 bases, with 9 bases between. Germline values: CDR1 SGHNT, CDR2 YYREEE (reference sequence). DNA for the CDR3: TGTGCCAGCAGCCCAACGGTGACCGGGGAGCTGTTTTTT. Its translation: CASSPTVTGELFF.

The V and J genes are TRBV27 and TRBJ2-3, with a weak D call TRBD2 (5 bases). This CDR3 spans 16 amino acids. The germline CDR1 and CDR2 sequences are MNHEY and SMNVEV (reference sequence). V was cut by 3 bases and J by 2 bases, with 15 bases left in between. CDR3 sequence: CASSLAPAGFTDTQYF. The CDR3 coding sequence is TGTGCCAGCAGTTTGGCCCCGGCGGGCTTCACAGATACGCAGTATTTT.

This clone was seen only once. The chain links TRBV11-2 to TRBJ1-1; weak D call: TRBD1 (5 bases). The CDR3 is 16 amino acids. The V end was cut by 1 base, the J end by 6 bases, with 18 bases between. Germline CDR1 SGHAT, CDR2 FQNNGV. CDR3 sequence (DNA): TGTGCCAGCAGCTTAGTGCACGCAGGGCGAAGGGCTGAAGCTTTCTTT. Encoded protein: CASSLVHAGRRAEAFF.

The CDR3 here is CASSGQGFSGNTIYF. CDR3 DNA: TGTGCCAGCAGTGGACAGGGGTTCTCGGGAAACACCATATATTTT. This rearrangement joins TRBV28 to TRBJ1-3; 9 bases fit TRBD1. The J segment lost 4 bases and the V segment lost 5 bases, leaving 6 bases of the junction unmatched. Germline values: CDR1 MDHEN, CDR2 SYDVKM. The CDR3 covers 15 residues.

This clone was detected only once. The V and J genes are TRBV11-2 and TRBJ2-2; D remains ambiguous. CDR3 length equals 12 residues. Trimming left V 5 bases short and J 6 bases short, with 7 bases between. From germline, CDR1 is SGHAT and CDR2 FQNNGV. The CDR3 DNA reads TGTGCCAGCAGCCCTACGGCCGGGGAGCTGTTTTTT. Amino acid sequence: CASSPTAGELFF. The variable domain in full, completed from reference TRBV11-2 and TRBJ2-2, reads EAGVAQSPRYKIIEKRQSVAFWCNPISGHATLYWYQQILGQGPKLLIQFQNNGVVDDSQLPKDRFSAERLKGVDSTLKIQPAKLEDSAVYLCASSPTAGELFFGEGSRLTVL.

There are a few counts of this clone. J is TRBJ2-5 and V is TRBV27; D uncertain. The CDR3 runs 13 residues. CDR1 is MNHEY and CDR2 is SMNVEV in the germline V gene (reference sequence). V was clipped by 6 bases and J by 3 bases, with 11 bases between them. CDR3 in DNA: TGTGCCAGCAGCCCATGGGCCGAAGAGACCCAGTACTTC. Its protein is CASSPWAEETQYF.

V and J are TRBV9 and TRBJ2-5; 10 nucleotides line up with TRBD2. The CDR3 is 18 amino acids. Germline V gene lookup returns CDR1 SGDLS and CDR2 YYNGEE. Germline trimming cut 2 bases from V and 3 bases from J; bases unmatched to any gene: 13. CDR3 nucleotide sequence: TGTGCCAGCAGCGTCAAACTAGCGGGGATTGGGGGAGAAGAGACCCAGTACTTC. Translating gives CASSVKLAGIGGEETQYF.

The chain uses TRBV28 and TRBJ1-4; the D is unclear. From germline, CDR1 is MDHEN and CDR2 SYDVKM. The V gene lost 10 bases and the J gene lost 6 bases, with 9 bases spanning the gap. The CDR3 sequence is 11 residues long. The CDR3 sequence is CATQAYEKLFF. The CDR3 DNA is TGTGCCACCCAGGCCTATGAAAAACTGTTTTTT. The full variable domain, rest sourced from reference TRBV28 and TRBJ1-4, is DVKVTQSSRYLVKRTGEKVFLECVQDMDHENMFWYRQDPGLGLRLIYFSYDVKMKEKGDIPEGYSVSREKKERFSLILESASTNQTSMYLCATQAYEKLFFGSGTQLSVL.

The genes are TRBV27 and TRBJ2-7, with 7 bases aligning to TRBD1. Germline CDR1 reads MNHEY; CDR2 reads SMNVEV (reference sequence). The junction had 10 bases not matched to a gene; V was cut back by 4 bases and J by 4 bases. The CDR3 is 15 amino acids. CDR3 protein: CASSSQGTGGYEQYF. As DNA, the CDR3 is TGTGCCAGCAGTTCACAGGGGACGGGTGGGTACGAGCAGTACTTC.

CDR3: CASSRSRDIIYNEQFF. The DNA for the CDR3 is TGCGCCAGCAGCCGAAGCCGGGACATAATCTACAATGAGCAGTTCTTC. The J gene is TRBJ2-1, the V gene TRBV4-3; possibly TRBD1 for D (6 bases). V was trimmed by 4 bases and J by 3 bases, leaving 16 bases between them. The CDR3 is 16 residues long. Germline V gives CDR1 LGHNA, CDR2 YSLEER.

Turning to this clone: An end of the junction does not agree with germline; a read error may underlie this. V and J are TRBV7-7 and TRBJ2-5; 11 nucleotides match TRBD2. From germline, CDR1 is SSHAT and CDR2 FNYEAQ (reference sequence). The CDR3 is made up of 16 amino acids. The CDR3 is CASSVLAGGRGETQYF. The DNA of the CDR3 is TGTGCTAGCAGCGTCCTAGCGGGAGGCAGGGGGGAGACCCAGTACTTC.